The TCR beta chain under discussion was sequenced for a study of blood T cell repertoires in COVID-19. Study details: Samples representing acute and convalescent COVID-19 were sourced from the United States, Italy and Spain. T cells, B-cell-depleted T cells, or PBMCs provided the cDNA or gDNA that served as material.

The CDR3 sequence is 14 residues long. The V and J ends lost 5 bases and 2 bases respectively, with 11 bases between them. Germline assignment: CDR1 SGHAT and CDR2 FQNNGV. Original analysis: Scientists estimated how many nucleated cells there were by amplifying reference gene primers. Assay used: immunoSEQ multiplex PCR; TCRdb lists only in-frame clones, some missing. V, J and clone size derive from that table, while D and trimming were established from the DNA sequence. The data show around 140,000 clones, 80% to 85% seen once. This rearrangement joins TRBV11-2 to TRBJ2-3; D unclear. Input material: peripheral blood. This TCR derives from a man in his sixties with acute or convalescent COVID-19. DNA of the CDR3: TGTGCCAGCAGCCCGGTCTTATTCACAGATACGCAGTATTTT. Encoded protein: CASSPVLFTDTQYF. The complete variable domain, with remaining parts taken from reference TRBV11-2 and TRBJ2-3, reads EAGVAQSPRYKIIEKRQSVAFWCNPISGHATLYWYQQILGQGPKLLIQFQNNGVVDDSQLPKDRFSAERLKGVDSTLKIQPAKLEDSAVYLCASSPVLFTDTQYFGPGTRLTVL.